This T cell receptor (beta chain) was recovered during a study of Graves' ophthalmopathy and Graves' hyperthyroidism. CDR3 regions of TCR beta were amplified from RNA transcripts. The workflow started with a first-round RT-PCR run with HTBI primers and then moved on to a second-round multiplex PCR. Each CDR3 protein gets one entry after TCRdb re-called the multiplex PCR reads with MiXCR. This table holds over 500,000 distinct CDR3 sequences, approximately 22% found once. Germline CDR1 and CDR2: KGHSH and LQKENI. CDR3 length: 15 residues. V lost 4 bases to trimming and J lost 5 bases, with 12 bases between them. Patients were left out if they had other autoimmune diseases, uncontrolled infections, pregnancy or lactation. This clonotype has more than one count but fewer than ten.

This chain links TRBV18 with TRBJ1-6, with D unresolved. The sequence was collected from a woman aged 18-29 years with stable Graves' hyperthyroidism. Some clones in this sample may be carry-over from other donors' samples. What was sequenced was peripheral blood. In nucleotides, the CDR3 is TGTGCCAGCTCACAGGATCCACCCAATAATTCACCCCTCCACTTT. Translated: CASSQDPPNNSPLHF.